The subject of this entry is one T cell receptor (beta chain). In its sample, this clonotype was seen many times. Its antigen target is currently unknown. No base-level quality is on record; no much larger clone is a single base apart. The sample's treatment or condition, from its label and the paper: allogeneic hematopoietic cell transplantation with graft depleted of TCRalphabeta T cells and CD19 B cells. Transplant recipients were children who received TCRalphabeta/CD19-depleted allogeneic hematopoietic cell grafts. Libraries came from PCR. The sequencer was an Illumina HiSeq 2500. TCR libraries were prepared with molecular barcoding, using unique molecular identifiers to normalize TCRbeta repertoire quantification. TCRdb reprocessed the public reads (quality trimming at Q25 with fastp, clone calling with MiXCR) and kept in-frame beta chains. Every distinct CDR3 protein forms one entry, paired with its most common genes and DNA. Present in this sample are some 180,000 distinct CDR3 sequences, roughly 6.6% of which were seen just once. The biggest ten clones account for less than 7% of the sample.

The data originate from a study of T-cell reconstitution after alpha-beta-depleted transplantation in children (TCRdb year 2016). With regard to the full study: Using TCR repertoire profiling, the study followed T-cell immune reconstitution in a quantitative way in children after TCRalphabeta/CD19-depleted allogeneic hematopoietic cell transplantation.

General conclusions and limits of the study: In some patients, the high TCRbeta diversity seen at day 60 was put down to recipient T cells and intrathymic progenitors that had survived conditioning. Apparently early alphabetaT-cell count recovery about two months after transplant reportedly relied on only several hundred rapidly expanded clones derived from non-depleted graft cells. Over the following months the frequencies of hyperexpanded clones went down, and after one year T-cell counts and TCRbeta diversity were mostly credited to newly produced T cells.

The germline V gene gives CDR1 as MNHEY and CDR2 as SVGEGT. V sheds 4 bases and J sheds 5 bases, leaving 11 bases between their ends. The CDR3 spans 13 residues, from the cysteine through the phenylalanine. Here the CDR3 DNA is all that survives: 39 bases in frame from base 1. Specimen: PBMCs, collected before TCRalphabeta/CD19-depleted stem cell transplant. The sequence came from a boy aged 2 to 10 with acute lymphoblastic leukemia, due to receive a stem cell transplant. This receptor chain uses TRBV6-2 or TRBV6-3 and TRBJ2-5; no confident D gene assignment can be made. The CDR3 reads CASSFLTRETQYF. The nucleotide sequence is given as TGTGCCAGCAGTTTCCTAACCAGGGAGACCCAGTACTTC.